These 4 T cell receptor beta chains originate from one sample sequenced in a study of human T cells and chemical hapten exposure. One entry per CDR3 protein results from TCRdb running MiXCR on the RACE reads. The data contain some 180,000 distinct CDR3 sequences, about a fifth of them singletons. Noted time point: patch test 1, 2 weeks after DPC sensitization. The treatment here: therapeutic diphenylcyclopropenone sensitization with weekly scalp DPC. The sequenced sample was whole blood, obtained in connection with sensitization to the hapten diphenylcyclopropenone (DPC). These receptors were taken from a woman in her forties or fifties with alopecia areata. Some clones in this sample may be carry-over from other donors' samples.

This clonotype was counted ten times or more. The chain has TRBV7-9 and TRBJ2-7, with TRBD2 matching over 9 bases. Germline loops: CDR1 SEHNR, CDR2 FQNEAQ (reference sequence). After removal of 0 bases from V and 0 bases from J, the junction contained 6 bases not matched to a gene. The CDR3 covers 17 residues. The CDR3 nucleotides read TGTGCCAGCAGCTTAGCCGGGAGCGGGAGGCCCTCCTACGAGCAGTACTTC. It is translated as CASSLAGSGRPSYEQYF.

The gene calls are TRBV29-1 and TRBJ2-3, with 7 bases matching TRBD2. Unmatched junction bases numbered 5, after V lost 3 bases and J lost 2 bases. Germline assignment: CDR1 SQVTM and CDR2 ANQGSEA. CDR3 length equals 14 residues. CDR3 DNA: TGCAGCGTTGACCCTAGCGGAATCACAGATACGCAGTATTTT. Protein sequence: CSVDPSGITDTQYF.

The V and J genes are TRBV20-1 and TRBJ2-7; D is uncertain. Germline CDR1 reads DFQATT; CDR2 reads SNEGSKA (reference sequence). The CDR3 is made up of 13 amino acids. V lost 7 bases and J lost 1, with 14 bases in between. Here the CDR3 reads CSGSGIDSYEQYF. The CDR3 region has the DNA TGCAGTGGGTCGGGCATCGATTCCTACGAGCAGTACTTC.

This chain joins TRBV5-1 and TRBJ2-7; 10 bases map to TRBD1. The V gene end was trimmed by 4 bases and the J gene end by 1 base; junction bases not matched to a gene: 5. Germline V gene data show CDR1 as SGHRS and CDR2 as YFSETQ. This CDR3 comprises 15 residues. The CDR3 region is CASSGQDRGSYEQYF. The CDR3 bases are TGCGCCAGCAGCGGACAGGACAGGGGGTCCTACGAGCAGTACTTC.